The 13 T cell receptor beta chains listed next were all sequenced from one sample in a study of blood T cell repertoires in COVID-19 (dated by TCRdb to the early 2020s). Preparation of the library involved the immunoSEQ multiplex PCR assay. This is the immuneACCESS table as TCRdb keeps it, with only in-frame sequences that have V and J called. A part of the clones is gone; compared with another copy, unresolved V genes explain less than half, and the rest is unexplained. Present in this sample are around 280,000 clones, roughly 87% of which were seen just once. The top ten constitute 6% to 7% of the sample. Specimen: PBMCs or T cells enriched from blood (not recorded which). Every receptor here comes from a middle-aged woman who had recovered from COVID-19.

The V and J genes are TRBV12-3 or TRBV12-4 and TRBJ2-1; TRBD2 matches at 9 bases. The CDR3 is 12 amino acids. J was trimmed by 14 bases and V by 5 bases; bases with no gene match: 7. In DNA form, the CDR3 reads TGTGCCAGCAGTGCGAATAGCGGGAGTAAGTTCTTC. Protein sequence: CASSANSGSKFF.

The CDR3 here is CASSLIAGVEKLFF. The CDR3, as DNA: TGTGCCAGCAGTTTGATCGCGGGGGTTGAAAAACTGTTTTTT. The chain uses TRBV28 and TRBJ1-4, with TRBD1 as a possible D gene (5 bases). The V end was cut by 3 bases, the J end by 7 bases, with 12 bases between. CDR3 length: 14 residues. Germline CDR1 reads MDHEN; CDR2 reads SYDVKM.

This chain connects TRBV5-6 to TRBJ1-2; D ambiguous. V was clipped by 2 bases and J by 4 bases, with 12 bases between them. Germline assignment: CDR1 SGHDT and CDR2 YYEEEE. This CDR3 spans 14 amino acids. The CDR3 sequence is CASSFWWTSYGYTF. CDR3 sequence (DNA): TGTGCCAGCAGCTTTTGGTGGACTTCCTATGGCTACACCTTC.

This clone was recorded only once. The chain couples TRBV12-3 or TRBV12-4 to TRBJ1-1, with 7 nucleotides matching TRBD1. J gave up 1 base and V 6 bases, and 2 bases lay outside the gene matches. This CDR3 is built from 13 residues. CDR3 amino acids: CASSGTANTEAFF. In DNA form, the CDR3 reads TGTGCCAGCAGCGGGACAGCGAACACTGAAGCTTTCTTT.

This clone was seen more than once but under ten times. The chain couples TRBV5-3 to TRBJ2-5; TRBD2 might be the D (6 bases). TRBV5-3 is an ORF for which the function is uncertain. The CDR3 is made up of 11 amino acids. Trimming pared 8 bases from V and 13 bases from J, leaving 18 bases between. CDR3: CASRFPGLLYF. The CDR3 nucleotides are TGTGCCAGCCGGTTCCCGGGACTTCTGTACTTC.

CDR3 protein: CASSTSSGLQYNEQFF. The DNA of the CDR3 is TGTGCCAGCAGTACGAGCTCAGGACTACAATACAATGAGCAGTTCTTC. This chain uses TRBV14 with TRBJ2-1; a weak D match, TRBD2 (6 bases). The ends were cut back, 6 bases at V and 4 bases at J, with 19 bases in the middle. Germline-derived CDR1 and CDR2 are SGHDN and FVKESK. This CDR3 contains 16 residues.

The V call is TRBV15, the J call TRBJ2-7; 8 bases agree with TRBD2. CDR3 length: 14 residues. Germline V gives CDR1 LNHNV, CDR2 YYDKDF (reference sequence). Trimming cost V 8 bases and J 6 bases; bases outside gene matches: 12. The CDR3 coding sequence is TGTGCCACCCCGTCTAGGGCGGGGGGAGGCGAGCAGTACTTC. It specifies CATPSRAGGGEQYF. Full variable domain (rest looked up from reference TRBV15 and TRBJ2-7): DAMVIQNPRYQVTQFGKPVTLSCSQTLNHNVMYWYQQKSSQAPKLLFHYYDKDFNNEADTPDNFQSRRPNTSFCFLDIRSPGLGDTAMYLCATPSRAGGGEQYFGPGTRLTVT.

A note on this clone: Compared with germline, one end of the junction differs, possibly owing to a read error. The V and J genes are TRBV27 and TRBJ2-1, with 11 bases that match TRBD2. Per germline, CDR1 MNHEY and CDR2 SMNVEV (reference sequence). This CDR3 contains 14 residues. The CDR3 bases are TGTGCCAGCAAGGGGGAACTAGCGGGAGTCAACCTACTCTTC. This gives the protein CASKGELAGVNLLF.

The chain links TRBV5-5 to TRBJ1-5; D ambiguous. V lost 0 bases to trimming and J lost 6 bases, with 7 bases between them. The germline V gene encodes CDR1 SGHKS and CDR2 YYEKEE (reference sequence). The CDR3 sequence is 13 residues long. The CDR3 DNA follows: TGTGCCAGCAGCTTGGGAGTTGGTCAGCCCCAGCATTTT. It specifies CASSLGVGQPQHF.

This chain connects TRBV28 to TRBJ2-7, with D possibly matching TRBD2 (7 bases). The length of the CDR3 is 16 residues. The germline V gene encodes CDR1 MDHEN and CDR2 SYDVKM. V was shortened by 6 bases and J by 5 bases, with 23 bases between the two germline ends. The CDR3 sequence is CASSSGAGQGKDEQYF. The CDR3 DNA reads TGTGCCAGCAGCTCCGGAGCGGGGCAGGGGAAGGACGAGCAGTACTTC.

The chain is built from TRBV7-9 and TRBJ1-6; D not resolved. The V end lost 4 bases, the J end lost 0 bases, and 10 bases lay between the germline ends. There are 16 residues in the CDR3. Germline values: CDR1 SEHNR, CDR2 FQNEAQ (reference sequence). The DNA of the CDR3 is TGTGCCAGCAGCTCCCGAGGGAGCTCCTATAATTCACCCCTCCACTTT. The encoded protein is CASSSRGSSYNSPLHF.

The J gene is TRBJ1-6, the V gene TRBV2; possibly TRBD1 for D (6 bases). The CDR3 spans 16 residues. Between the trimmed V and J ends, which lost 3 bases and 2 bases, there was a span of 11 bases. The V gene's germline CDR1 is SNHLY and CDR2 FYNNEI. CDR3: CASSEGRGTYNSPLHF. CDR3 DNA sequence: TGTGCCAGCAGTGAGGGCAGGGGCACCTATAATTCACCCCTCCACTTT.

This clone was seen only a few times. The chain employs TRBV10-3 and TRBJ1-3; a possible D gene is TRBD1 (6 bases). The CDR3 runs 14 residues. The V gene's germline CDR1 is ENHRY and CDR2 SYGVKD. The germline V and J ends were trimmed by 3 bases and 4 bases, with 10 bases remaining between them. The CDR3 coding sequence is TGTGCCATCAGTGACCCCGGACAGGGAAACACCATATATTTT. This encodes CAISDPGQGNTIYF.